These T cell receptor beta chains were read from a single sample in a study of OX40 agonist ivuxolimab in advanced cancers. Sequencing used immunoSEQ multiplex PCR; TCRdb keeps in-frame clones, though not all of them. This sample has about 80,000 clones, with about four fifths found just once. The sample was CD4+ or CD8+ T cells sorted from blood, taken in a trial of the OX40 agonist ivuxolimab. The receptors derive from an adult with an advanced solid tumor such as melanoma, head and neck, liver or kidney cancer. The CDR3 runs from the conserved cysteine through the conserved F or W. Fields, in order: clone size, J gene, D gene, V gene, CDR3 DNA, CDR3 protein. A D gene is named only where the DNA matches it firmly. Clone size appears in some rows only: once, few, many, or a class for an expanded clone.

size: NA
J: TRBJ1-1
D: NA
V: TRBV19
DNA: TGTGCCAGTAACCTAGGGGGGCCCCTAAGCACTGAAGCTTTCTTT
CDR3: CASNLGGPLSTEAFF

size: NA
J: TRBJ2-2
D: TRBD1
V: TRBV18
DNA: TGTGCCAGCTCACCACGGGGGACAGGGACCGGGGAGCTGTTTTTT
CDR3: CASSPRGTGTGELFF

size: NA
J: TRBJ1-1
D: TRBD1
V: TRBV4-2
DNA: TGTGCCAGCAGCCCGGAGGACAGGGGGAACACTGAAGCTTTCTTT
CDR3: CASSPEDRGNTEAFF

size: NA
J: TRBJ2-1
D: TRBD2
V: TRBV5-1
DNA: TGCGCCAGCAGCTTGTTGCCTAGCGGCCACAATGAGCAGTTCTTC
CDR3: CASSLLPSGHNEQFF

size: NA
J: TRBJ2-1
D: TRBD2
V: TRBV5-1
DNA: TGCGCCAGCAGCTTTGCCGGCGGGGGGGCCCACAATGAGCAGTTCTTC
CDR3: CASSFAGGGAHNEQFF

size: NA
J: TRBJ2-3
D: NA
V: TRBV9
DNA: TGTGCCAGCAGCCCCCTACCCTCCGGGTCGACAGATACGCAGTATTTT
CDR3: CASSPLPSGSTDTQYF

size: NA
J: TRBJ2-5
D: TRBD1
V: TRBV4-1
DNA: TGCGCCAGCAGCCAAACGACAGGGGAAGAGACCCAGTACTTC
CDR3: CASSQTTGEETQYF

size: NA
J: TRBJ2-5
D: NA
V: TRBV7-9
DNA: TGTGCCAGCAGCTTGGGCACTCAAGAGACCCAGTACTTC
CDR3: CASSLGTQETQYF

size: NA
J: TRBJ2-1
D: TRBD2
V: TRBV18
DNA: TGTGCCAGCTCACCGGGACTAGCGGACTACAATGAGCAGTTCTTC
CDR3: CASSPGLADYNEQFF

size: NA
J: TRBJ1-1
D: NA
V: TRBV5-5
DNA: TGTGCCAGCAGCTTGGTTCCAGGGGTTGAAGCTTTCTTT
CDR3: CASSLVPGVEAFF

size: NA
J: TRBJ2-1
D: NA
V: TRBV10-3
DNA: TGTGCCATCGGTCCGTATAGAGAGAACAATGAGCAGTTCTTC
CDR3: CAIGPYRENNEQFF

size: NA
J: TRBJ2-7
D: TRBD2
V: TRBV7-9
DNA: TGTGCCAGCAGCTTAGCGGGACTAGCGGCGTACGAGCAGTACTTC
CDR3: CASSLAGLAAYEQYF

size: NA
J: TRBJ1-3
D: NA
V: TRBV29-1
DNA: TGCAGCGTTGCATCTCCTGGAAACACCATATATTTT
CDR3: CSVASPGNTIYF

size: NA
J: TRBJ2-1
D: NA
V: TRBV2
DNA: TGTGCCAGCAGGCAGGGGAGCTCCTACAATGAGCAGTTCTTC
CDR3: CASRQGSSYNEQFF

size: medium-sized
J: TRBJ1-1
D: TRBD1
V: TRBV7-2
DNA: TGTGCCAGCAGCTTAACAGGGGGCACTGAAGCTTTCTTT
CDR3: CASSLTGGTEAFF

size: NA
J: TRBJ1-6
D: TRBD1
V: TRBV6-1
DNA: TGTGCCAGCAGTGAGGACAGGGGGCTTTCACCCCTCCACTTT
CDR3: CASSEDRGLSPLHF

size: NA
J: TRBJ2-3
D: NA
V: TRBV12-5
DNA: TGTGCTAGTGGTTTGGTACCGGAGAAGGGAGATACGCAGTATTTT
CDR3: CASGLVPEKGDTQYF

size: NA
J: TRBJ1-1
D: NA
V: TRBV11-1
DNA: TGTGCCAGCAGCTTTACAACAGGCTCGAACACTGAAGCTTTCTTT
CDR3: CASSFTTGSNTEAFF

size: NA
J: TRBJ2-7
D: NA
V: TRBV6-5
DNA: TGTGCCAGCAGCAGGGCTGGTGGGACCTACGAGCAGTACTTC
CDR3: CASSRAGGTYEQYF